The next 22 T cell receptor beta chains were all read from a single sample in a study of T-cell reconstitution after alpha-beta-depleted transplantation in children. Unique molecular identifiers were built into the TCRbeta library. TCRdb passed the PCR reads through MiXCR, listing each CDR3 protein once. The table lists about 500,000 distinct CDR3 sequences, around a third of them singletons, with 2% to 2.5% in the top ten. Sequencing was performed on PBMCs from the stem cell graft donor, taken from the stem cell graft. Receptors originate from a human donor who donated a stem cell graft to a child with aplastic anemia.

This sequence joins TRBV4-3 and TRBJ2-5; possibly TRBD1 or TRBD2 for D (5 bases each). Between the trimmed V and J ends, which lost 4 bases and 0 bases, there was a span of 15 bases. This CDR3 contains 16 residues. Germline-derived CDR1 and CDR2 are LGHNA and YSLEER. CDR3 amino acids: CASSPRVGTYQETQYF. CDR3 nucleotides: TGCGCCAGCAGCCCCAGGGTCGGGACGTACCAAGAGACCCAGTACTTC.

V is TRBV20-1 and J is TRBJ2-3; 14 bases match TRBD2. The CDR3 covers 16 residues. Germline V gene sequence: CDR1 DFQATT, CDR2 SNEGSKA (reference sequence). V trimming: 1 base; J trimming: 3 bases; junction bases outside the gene matches: 3. CDR3: CSARGGTSGSTDTQYF. CDR3 nucleotides: TGCAGTGCTAGAGGTGGGACTAGCGGGAGTACAGATACGCAGTATTTT.

This clonotype was counted only a few times. The chain has TRBV30 and TRBJ2-3, with 9 bases that match TRBD2. Germline loops: CDR1 GTSNPN, CDR2 SVGIG (reference sequence). This CDR3 has 14 amino acids. V shed 2 bases and J 6 bases; nucleotides not matched to a gene: 6. Written as DNA, the CDR3 is TGTGCCTGGAGTCTTGCGGGAGGGCTGGATACGCAGTATTTT. As protein: CAWSLAGGLDTQYF.

Only a few counts were recorded for this clonotype. This chain connects TRBV6-2 or TRBV6-3 to TRBJ1-2; D remains ambiguous. V shed 10 bases and J shed 4 bases, with 16 bases lying between them. The CDR3 totals 13 residues. CDR1 is MNHEY and CDR2 is SVGEGT in the germline V gene. The CDR3 sequence is CATSYGLFYGYTF. The CDR3 DNA sequence: TGTGCCACATCGTATGGCCTATTCTATGGCTACACCTTC.

V and J are TRBV7-2 and TRBJ2-3, with 9 bases that match TRBD2. V lost 2 bases to trimming and J lost 2 bases; unmatched junction nucleotides: 8. This CDR3 comprises 17 residues. Germline-derived CDR1 and CDR2 are SGHTA and FQGNSA. The CDR3 sequence is CASSLRPLAGTTDTQYF. In DNA, the CDR3 is TGTGCCAGCAGCTTACGGCCCCTAGCGGGAACCACAGATACGCAGTATTTT.

The chain is built from TRBV20-1 and TRBJ2-2; 8 nucleotides line up with TRBD1. The J segment lost 4 bases and the V segment lost 6 bases, leaving 7 bases of the junction unmatched. This CDR3 region has 14 residues. Germline loops: CDR1 DFQATT, CDR2 SNEGSKA (reference sequence). The CDR3 spells CSARQGIITGELFF. For the CDR3, the DNA is TGCAGTGCAAGACAGGGGATTATCACCGGGGAGCTGTTTTTT.

This chain joins TRBV5-6 and TRBJ1-2; D is unclear. Germline-derived CDR1 and CDR2 are SGHDT and YYEEEE. Trimming cost V 4 bases and J 13 bases, with 14 bases left between them. This CDR3 has 11 residues. CDR3 in amino acids: CASSKQRSGTF. The CDR3 nucleotides read TGTGCCAGCAGCAAACAAAGATCGGGCACCTTC.

This clonotype came up a few times. This chain connects TRBV20-1 to TRBJ1-1; D uncertain. Germline V CDR1 and CDR2: DFQATT, SNEGSKA (reference sequence). V was shortened by 0 bases and J by 7 bases, with 12 bases between the two germline ends. The CDR3 is 13 residues long. CDR3 nucleotide sequence: TGCAGTGCTAGAGATCCGGACGGTCATGAAGCTTTCTTT. Its protein product is CSARDPDGHEAFF.

The V gene is TRBV4-3, the J gene TRBJ2-1; D gene ambiguous. This CDR3 spans 18 amino acids. Trimming shortened V by 6 bases and J by 0 bases, and 21 bases separated the two germline ends. Germline V gives CDR1 LGHNA, CDR2 YSLEER. CDR3 in amino acids: CASSPGSAASSSYNEQFF. The CDR3 DNA is TGCGCCAGCAGTCCCGGGTCTGCCGCCTCCAGCTCCTACAATGAGCAGTTCTTC.

The chain links TRBV10-3 to TRBJ1-1, with 9 nucleotides matching TRBD1. Germline-derived CDR1 and CDR2 are ENHRY and SYGVKD. The length of the CDR3 is 15 residues. After removal of 4 bases from V and 7 bases from J, the junction contained 10 bases not matched to a gene. For the CDR3, the DNA is TGTGCCATCAGTGGGTCCGGGACAGGGTCGGATGAAGCTTTCTTT. Translation gives CAISGSGTGSDEAFF.

This clonotype appeared a single time. This rearrangement joins TRBV19 to TRBJ1-1; 7 bases align to TRBD1. In germline, CDR1 is LNHDA, CDR2 SQIVND (reference sequence). CDR3 length: 13 residues. Trimming removed 4 bases from V and 7 bases from J; junction bases left unmatched: 6. As DNA, the CDR3 is TGTGCCAGTAGTAGGGTTGGGGACAGTGAAGCTTTCTTT. Translation gives CASSRVGDSEAFF. The whole variable domain, remainder taken from reference TRBV19 and TRBJ1-1, is DGGITQSPKYLFRKEGQNVTLSCEQNLNHDAMYWYRQDPGQGLRLIYYSQIVNDFQKGDIAEGYSVSREKKESFPLTVTSAQKNPTAFYLCASSRVGDSEAFFGQGTRLTVV.

This chain uses TRBV20-1 with TRBJ2-5; 10 bases match TRBD2. The germline gives CDR1 DFQATT, CDR2 SNEGSKA (reference sequence). This CDR3 has 16 residues. J was trimmed by 0 bases and V by 5 bases; bases with no gene match: 9. The CDR3 DNA follows: TGCAGTGCTGGAAAGCTAGCGGGAGAGTACCAAGAGACCCAGTACTTC. Protein sequence: CSAGKLAGEYQETQYF.

The chain is built from TRBV10-3 and TRBJ1-5, with D tentatively TRBD1 (5 bases). V lost 2 bases and J lost 7, with 12 bases in between. The germline V gene has CDR1 ENHRY and CDR2 SYGVKD. The CDR3 contains 14 residues. DNA of the CDR3: TGTGCCATCAGTGAGAGGGGTCCACCCCAGCCCCAGCATTTT. It translates to CAISERGPPQPQHF.

The rearrangement links TRBV28 to TRBJ2-2; TRBD1 agrees at 7 bases. V lost 4 bases and J lost 2; bases outside the gene matches: 13. Germline V lookup: CDR1 MDHEN, CDR2 SYDVKM. The CDR3 length is 18 residues. The CDR3 region has the DNA TGTGCCAGCAGTTCTTTTAAATCGACAGGGATTAACACCGGGGAGCTGTTTTTT. Translation: CASSSFKSTGINTGELFF.

CDR3 residues: CASSLAGTTKETQYF. DNA of the CDR3: TGTGCCAGCAGCTTAGCTGGGACAACTAAAGAGACCCAGTACTTC. This chain uses TRBV7-2 with TRBJ2-5, with D possibly matching TRBD1 (6 bases). Trimming took 0 bases from V and 3 from J, leaving 11 bases between them. This CDR3 has 15 amino acids. Germline CDR1 is SGHTA and CDR2 is FQGNSA.

The V call is TRBV20-1, the J call TRBJ2-3, with 7 nucleotides matching TRBD2. Unmatched junction bases numbered 3, after V lost 1 base and J lost 2 bases. Looked up from germline, CDR1 is DFQATT and CDR2 is SNEGSKA (reference sequence). The CDR3 runs 14 residues. CDR3 residues: CSARAGRVTDTQYF. The CDR3 DNA reads as TGCAGTGCTAGAGCGGGGAGGGTCACAGATACGCAGTATTTT.

The chain employs TRBV6-5 and TRBJ2-2; D unclear. Trimming removed 2 bases at V and 5 bases at J, with 15 bases between. Germline V gene data show CDR1 as MNHEY and CDR2 as SVGAGI. CDR3 length: 16 residues. CDR3 sequence reads: CASSYVSSPLTGELFF. As DNA, the CDR3 is TGTGCCAGCAGTTACGTCAGCTCACCTCTAACCGGGGAGCTGTTTTTT.

This clonotype came up a few times. The J gene is TRBJ1-1, the V gene TRBV20-1, with TRBD1 identical over 9 bases. V shed 0 bases, J shed 5 bases, and the junction held 19 bases outside the gene matches. Germline CDR1 reads DFQATT; CDR2 reads SNEGSKA (reference sequence). CDR3 length equals 19 residues. The CDR3 here is CSARERPGQGSVGWTEAFF. The CDR3 DNA sequence: TGCAGTGCTAGAGAAAGGCCGGGACAGGGTTCCGTGGGGTGGACTGAAGCTTTCTTT.

This clonotype has a handful of counts. The chain has TRBV7-2 and TRBJ2-7, with 8 bases fitting TRBD2. The V gene's germline CDR1 is SGHTA and CDR2 FQGNSA. J lost 0 bases, V lost 0 bases, and 10 bases had no gene match. The CDR3 covers 18 residues. CDR3 sequence (DNA): TGTGCCAGCAGCTTAGCCGCCTCCTCTAGCGGGTCCTCCTACGAGCAGTACTTC. Amino acids: CASSLAASSSGSSYEQYF.

This clonotype has just a few counts. The rearrangement links TRBV27 to TRBJ1-5, with D uncertain. Germline V lookup: CDR1 MNHEY, CDR2 SMNVEV (reference sequence). The CDR3 has 15 amino acids. V was pared by 3 bases and J by 7 bases, with 16 bases between. The CDR3, as DNA: TGTGCCAGCAGTTTGTACGGAAACCCAGGACAGCCCCAGCATTTT. Its protein is CASSLYGNPGQPQHF.

This clonotype was detected only a few times. This chain uses TRBV7-2 with TRBJ1-1; the D is unclear. The germline CDR1 and CDR2 sequences are SGHTA and FQGNSA. Trimming left V 1 base short and J 11 bases short, with 11 bases between. There are 12 residues in the CDR3. The CDR3 is CASSLVQPYAFF. The CDR3, as DNA: TGTGCCAGCAGCTTAGTGCAGCCGTACGCTTTCTTT.

This clonotype occurred once. This rearrangement joins TRBV20-1 to TRBJ2-4; D not certain. V lost 3 bases and J lost 3, with 9 bases in between. The CDR3 sequence is 13 residues long. In germline, CDR1 is DFQATT, CDR2 SNEGSKA (reference sequence). CDR3 in amino acids: CSASSGGKNIQYF. The CDR3 DNA follows: TGCAGTGCTAGCTCAGGCGGCAAAAACATTCAGTACTTC.